The 5 T cell receptor beta chains below were found in one sample sequenced in a study of response to subunit inactivated influenza vaccine. TCRdb reprocessed the RT-PCR reads with MiXCR, giving one entry per CDR3 protein. This sample has around 570,000 distinct CDR3 sequences, with around 8% found just once. Sequencing used PBMCs from blood, obtained less than 30 months after vaccination. These receptors were taken from a man aged 50 to 75 who received an inactivated influenza vaccine.

This clonotype has a handful of counts. CDR3 in DNA: TGTGCCAGCAGCTCACCGGGGCGGGAGCGAAATGAGCAGTTCTTC. This encodes CASSSPGRERNEQFF. V gene TRBV7-3 combines with J gene TRBJ2-1, with 7 bases identical to TRBD2. Germline assignment: CDR1 SGHTA and CDR2 FQGTGA. This CDR3 is 15 amino acids long. The V segment lost 4 bases and the J segment 7 bases; nucleotides outside the gene matches: 10.

This clonotype has a handful of counts. This chain joins TRBV28 and TRBJ2-5; D call uncertain. V gave up 5 bases and J gave up 5 bases, with 12 bases separating them. CDR3 length: 13 amino acids. The germline CDR1 and CDR2 sequences are MDHEN and SYDVKM. CDR3 nucleotides: TGTGCCAGCAGTCAATTCTTTGGGGAGACCCAGTACTTC. Its protein product is CASSQFFGETQYF.

This clonotype was counted at least ten times. This sequence joins TRBV20-1 and TRBJ2-1, with TRBD2 identical over 7 bases. Germline CDR1 is DFQATT and CDR2 is SNEGSKA (reference sequence). Losses at the gene ends were 5 bases for V and 4 bases for J; bases not matched to a gene: 5. There are 13 residues in the CDR3. The CDR3 DNA is TGCAGTGCTTGCCCAGCGGGGTACAATGAGCAGTTCTTC. Translated, it gives CSACPAGYNEQFF.

V usage is TRBV21-1 and J usage is TRBJ2-3; the table assigns TRBD2, which was not confirmed against the DNA. TRBV21-1 is reported as a pseudogene. The CDR3 has 17 amino acids. The CDR3 DNA reads TGTGCCAGCAGCTTACCCGGGAGTAACACTAGCACAGATACGCAGTATTTT. The encoded protein is CASSLPGSNTSTDTQYF.

This clonotype has only a few counts. This chain uses TRBV7-2 with TRBJ1-5; D not resolved. Trimming pared 4 bases from V and 7 bases from J, leaving 11 bases between. The CDR3 is 13 amino acids. Germline values: CDR1 SGHTA, CDR2 FQGNSA. CDR3 in amino acids: CASSWAVDQPQHF. The CDR3 nucleotides read TGTGCCAGCAGCTGGGCGGTGGACCAGCCCCAGCATTTT.